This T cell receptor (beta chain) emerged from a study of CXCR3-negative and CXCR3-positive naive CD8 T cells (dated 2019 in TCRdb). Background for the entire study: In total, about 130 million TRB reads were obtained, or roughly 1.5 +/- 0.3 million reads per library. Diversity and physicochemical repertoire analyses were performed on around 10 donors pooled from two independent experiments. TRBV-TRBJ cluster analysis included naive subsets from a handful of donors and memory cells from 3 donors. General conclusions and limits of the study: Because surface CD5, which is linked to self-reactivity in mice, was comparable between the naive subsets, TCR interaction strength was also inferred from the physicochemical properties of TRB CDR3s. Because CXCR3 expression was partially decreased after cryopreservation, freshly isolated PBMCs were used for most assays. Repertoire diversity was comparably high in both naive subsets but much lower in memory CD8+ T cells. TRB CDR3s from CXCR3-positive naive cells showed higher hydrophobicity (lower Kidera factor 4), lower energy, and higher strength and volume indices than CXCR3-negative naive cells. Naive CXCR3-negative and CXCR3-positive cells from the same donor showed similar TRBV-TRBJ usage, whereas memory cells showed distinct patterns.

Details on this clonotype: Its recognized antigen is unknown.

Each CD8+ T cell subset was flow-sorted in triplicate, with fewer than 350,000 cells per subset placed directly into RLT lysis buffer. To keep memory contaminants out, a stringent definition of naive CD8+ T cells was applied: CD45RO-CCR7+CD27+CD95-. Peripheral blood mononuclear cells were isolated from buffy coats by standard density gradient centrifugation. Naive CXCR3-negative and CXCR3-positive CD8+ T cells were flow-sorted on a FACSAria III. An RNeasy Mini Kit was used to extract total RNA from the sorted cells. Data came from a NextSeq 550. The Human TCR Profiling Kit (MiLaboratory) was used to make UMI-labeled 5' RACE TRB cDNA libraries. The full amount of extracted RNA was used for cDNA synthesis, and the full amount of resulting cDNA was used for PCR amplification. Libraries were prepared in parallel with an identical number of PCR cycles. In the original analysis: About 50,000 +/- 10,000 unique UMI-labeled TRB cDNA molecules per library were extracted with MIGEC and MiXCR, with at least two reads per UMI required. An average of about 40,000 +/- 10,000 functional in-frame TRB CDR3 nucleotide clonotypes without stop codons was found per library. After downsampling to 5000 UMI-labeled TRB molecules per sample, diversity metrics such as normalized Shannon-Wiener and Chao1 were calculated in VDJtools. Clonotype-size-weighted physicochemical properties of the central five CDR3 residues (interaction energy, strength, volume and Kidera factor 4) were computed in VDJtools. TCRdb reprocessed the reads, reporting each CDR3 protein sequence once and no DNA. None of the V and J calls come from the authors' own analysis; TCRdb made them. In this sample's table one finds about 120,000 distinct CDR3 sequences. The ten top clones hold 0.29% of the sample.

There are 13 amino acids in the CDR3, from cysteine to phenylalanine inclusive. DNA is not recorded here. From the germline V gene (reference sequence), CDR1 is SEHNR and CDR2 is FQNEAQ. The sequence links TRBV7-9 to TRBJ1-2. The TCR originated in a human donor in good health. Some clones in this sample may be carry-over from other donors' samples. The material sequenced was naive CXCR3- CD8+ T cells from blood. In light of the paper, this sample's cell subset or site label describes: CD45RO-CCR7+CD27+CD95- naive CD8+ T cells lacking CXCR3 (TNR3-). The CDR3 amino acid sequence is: CASSLGGDYGYTF.